These 27 T cell receptor beta chains came from one sample sequenced in a study of cytomegalovirus exposure and HLA in healthy donors. This table comes from immunoSEQ multiplex PCR, and its TCRdb copy is limited to in-frame clones, with some not included. The repertoire holds 100,000 to 150,000 clones, with over 85% as singletons. The sample was PBMCs. The receptors originated from a man aged 30 to 45 in good health and CMV-seronegative.

This rearrangement joins TRBV25-1 to TRBJ2-3; D gene ambiguous. CDR1 and CDR2 (germline): MGHDK, SYGVNS. V lost 5 bases, J lost 3 bases, and 6 bases lay in between. CDR3 size: 12 residues. CDR3 DNA: TGTGCCAGCAGTCCCAGGACAGATACGCAGTATTTT. This encodes CASSPRTDTQYF.

This chain connects TRBV19 to TRBJ1-5; 8 nucleotides agree with TRBD1. This CDR3 is 13 amino acids long. Germline loops: CDR1 LNHDA, CDR2 SQIVND (reference sequence). With 10 bases clipped from V and 7 bases from J, the junction kept 9 bases outside the gene matches. CDR3 residues: CATEDRAGQPQHF. The CDR3 DNA follows: TGTGCCACCGAGGACAGGGCCGGACAGCCCCAGCATTTT.

This clone was seen only once. CDR3 nucleotide sequence: TGTGCCAGCAGCTTAACCGCAGGGGGTCAGCCCCAGCATTTT. Amino acids: CASSLTAGGQPQHF. This chain joins TRBV7-9 and TRBJ1-5; 7 bases align to TRBD1. In germline, CDR1 is SEHNR, CDR2 FQNEAQ (reference sequence). J lost 6 bases, V lost 2 bases, and 4 bases had no gene match. The CDR3 runs 14 residues.

The V gene is TRBV6-4, the J gene TRBJ1-4; D call uncertain. Germline-derived CDR1 and CDR2 are MRHNA and SNTAGT. This CDR3 region has 17 residues. With 8 bases removed from V and 6 bases from J, the gap between germline ends came to 25 bases. The CDR3 reads CASEESEERDWDEKLFF. The CDR3 region has the DNA TGTGCCAGCGAGGAAAGCGAGGAACGGGATTGGGATGAAAAACTGTTTTTT.

The CDR3 bases are TGTGCCAGCCTAGCGGGGGGACTATCTGAGCAGTTCTTC. Translating gives CASLAGGLSEQFF. V gene TRBV27 combines with J gene TRBJ2-1; TRBD2 matches at 11 bases. This CDR3 comprises 13 residues. CDR1 is MNHEY, CDR2 SMNVEV, per germline (reference sequence). The ends lost 8 bases at V and 9 bases at J; junction bases unmatched: 6.

This clone appeared a few times. The J gene is TRBJ1-5, the V gene TRBV2; 7 nucleotides align to TRBD1. CDR1 and CDR2 from the germline V gene are SNHLY and FYNNEI. This CDR3 spans 14 amino acids. V trimming: 2 bases; J trimming: 4 bases; junction bases outside the gene matches: 2. For the CDR3, the DNA is TGTGCCAGCAGTGAATCAGGGGGAAATCAGCCCCAGCATTTT. Translation: CASSESGGNQPQHF. The full variable domain, with the rest looked up from reference TRBV2 and TRBJ1-5, is EPEVTQTPSHQVTQMGQEVILRCVPISNHLYFYWYRQILGQKVEFLVSFYNNEISEKSEIFDDQFSVERPDGSNFTLKIRSTKLEDSAMYFCASSESGGNQPQHFGDGTRLSIL.

This clone occurred a few times. This chain connects TRBV4-2 to TRBJ2-2, with D possibly matching TRBD1 (6 bases). This CDR3 region has 13 residues. Trimming pared 4 bases from V and 4 bases from J, leaving 7 bases between. Per the germline V gene, CDR1 is LGHNA and CDR2 is YNFKEQ. This chain's CDR3 is CASSPQGTGELFF. CDR3 sequence (DNA): TGTGCCAGCAGCCCACAGGGCACCGGGGAGCTGTTTTTT.

This clone was picked up a small number of times. This chain links TRBV6-6 with TRBJ2-1; D not certain. CDR1 and CDR2 from the germline V gene are MNHNY and SVGAGI (reference sequence). With 2 bases removed from V and 0 bases from J, the gap between germline ends came to 11 bases. This CDR3 has 16 residues. The CDR3 DNA sequence: TGTGCCAGCAGTTACCCCAGGCAGGCCTCCTACAATGAGCAGTTCTTC. It is translated as CASSYPRQASYNEQFF.

This chain joins TRBV6-5 and TRBJ1-3; 9 bases are shared with TRBD1. This CDR3 has 14 amino acids. The germline V gene encodes CDR1 MNHEY and CDR2 SVGAGI. V trimming: 0 bases; J trimming: 8 bases; junction bases outside the gene matches: 2. The CDR3 protein is CASSYSTGGDTIYF. The CDR3 region has the DNA TGTGCCAGCAGTTACTCGACAGGGGGTGACACCATATATTTT.

The chain has TRBV2 and TRBJ1-2, with D possibly TRBD1 on 6 matching bases. CDR1 SNHLY and CDR2 FYNNEI come from the germline V gene. Trimming pared 6 bases from V and 6 bases from J, leaving 20 bases between. The CDR3 is 15 amino acids. The CDR3 sequence is CASRQHTNRVHGYTF. Written as DNA, the CDR3 is TGTGCCAGCAGACAACATACAAACAGGGTACATGGCTACACCTTC.

The chain uses TRBV27 and TRBJ1-2; D remains unclear. There are 14 residues in the CDR3. Per germline, CDR1 MNHEY and CDR2 SMNVEV (reference sequence). Trimming took 3 bases from V and 5 from J, leaving 13 bases between them. The CDR3: CASSLEGTGYGYTF. CDR3 DNA sequence: TGTGCCAGCAGTTTGGAGGGAACCGGATATGGCTACACCTTC.

This chain connects TRBV21-1 to TRBJ2-1; TRBD1 is the table's D call and was not checked against the DNA. TRBV21-1 is a pseudogene locus. The CDR3 covers 15 residues. The CDR3 nucleotides read TGTGCCAGCAGCGGGGCGGAACCCGCCTACAATGAGCAGTTCTTC. This sequence encodes CASSGAEPAYNEQFF.

The chain recombines TRBV2 with TRBJ1-5, with 7 bases lining up with TRBD1. The V gene's germline CDR1 is SNHLY and CDR2 FYNNEI. The CDR3 has 14 amino acids. The trim removed 7 bases at V and 4 bases at J, leaving 7 bases unmatched. The chain's CDR3 is CASNNRGQNQPQHF. The CDR3 nucleotides read TGTGCCAGCAATAACAGGGGCCAAAATCAGCCCCAGCATTTT. Full variable domain (missing parts from reference TRBV2 and TRBJ1-5): EPEVTQTPSHQVTQMGQEVILRCVPISNHLYFYWYRQILGQKVEFLVSFYNNEISEKSEIFDDQFSVERPDGSNFTLKIRSTKLEDSAMYFCASNNRGQNQPQHFGDGTRLSIL.

This clone has just one count. CDR3 amino acids: CASSLRQGAGLVREKLFF. In nucleotides, the CDR3 is TGTGCCAGCAGTTTACGGCAGGGGGCAGGTTTGGTACGGGAAAAACTGTTTTTT. The chain combines TRBV28 with TRBJ1-4; 8 nucleotides agree with TRBD1. The CDR3 is 18 residues long. Trimming took 2 bases from V and 8 from J; bases not matched to a gene: 16. From germline, CDR1 is MDHEN and CDR2 SYDVKM. The variable domain in full, with the rest retrieved from reference TRBV28 and TRBJ1-4, is DVKVTQSSRYLVKRTGEKVFLECVQDMDHENMFWYRQDPGLGLRLIYFSYDVKMKEKGDIPEGYSVSREKKERFSLILESASTNQTSMYLCASSLRQGAGLVREKLFFGSGTQLSVL.

The chain has TRBV9 and TRBJ2-6; D unclear. Trimming stripped 0 bases from V and 4 bases from J, with 11 bases between. The CDR3 runs to 16 residues. From germline, CDR1 is SGDLS and CDR2 YYNGEE. This chain's CDR3 is CASSVGGTTGANVLTF. The DNA for the CDR3 is TGTGCCAGCAGCGTAGGCGGAACTACAGGGGCCAACGTCCTGACTTTC.

This rearrangement joins TRBV7-9 to TRBJ2-2; no clear D gene. V was cut by 7 bases and J by 1 base, with 10 bases left in between. This CDR3 spans 14 amino acids. Germline assignment: CDR1 SEHNR and CDR2 FQNEAQ (reference sequence). The CDR3 is CASTEELNTGELFF. CDR3 nucleotide sequence: TGTGCCAGCACCGAGGAGTTGAACACCGGGGAGCTGTTTTTT.

This clone turned up a few times. The rearrangement joins TRBV7-8 to TRBJ1-2, with 7 nucleotides matching TRBD1. Trimming cost V 1 base and J 2 bases; bases outside gene matches: 4. This CDR3 is built from 15 residues. Per the germline V gene, CDR1 is SGHVS and CDR2 is FQNEAQ. The CDR3 here is CASSLVSGQNYGYTF. The CDR3 DNA reads as TGTGCCAGCAGCTTAGTCTCGGGACAGAACTATGGCTACACCTTC. Looking up the rest from reference TRBV7-8 and TRBJ1-2 gives the full variable domain: GAGVSQSPRYKVAKRGQDVALRCDPISGHVSLFWYQQALGQGPEFLTYFQNEAQLDKSGLPSDRFFAERPEGSVSTLKIQRTQQEDSAVYLCASSLVSGQNYGYTFGSGTRLTVV.

This chain links TRBV4-3 with TRBJ2-5, with 12 bases lining up with TRBD1. The J segment lost 5 bases and the V segment lost 1 base, leaving 11 bases of the junction unmatched. The CDR3 covers 18 residues. Germline lookup yields CDR1 LGHNA and CDR2 YSLEER. CDR3 bases: TGCGCCAGCAGCCAAGGAGGGACAGGGGGCACGTTCGGGGAGACCCAGTACTTC. Encoded protein: CASSQGGTGGTFGETQYF.

This clone has only one observation. The V call is TRBV7-2, the J call TRBJ2-5; the match to TRBD1 covers 8 bases. The V and J ends lost 5 bases and 7 bases, in that order; junction bases with no gene match: 3. CDR1 is SGHTA, CDR2 FQGNSA, per germline. This CDR3 comprises 12 residues. CDR3 DNA sequence: TGTGCCAGCAGCCGGACAGGGCGGACCCAGTACTTC. Translating it yields CASSRTGRTQYF.

The chain recombines TRBV18 with TRBJ1-2, with TRBD1 identical over 7 bases. Trimming removed 5 bases from V and 2 bases from J; junction bases left unmatched: 14. The CDR3 spans 17 residues. From germline, CDR1 is KGHSH and CDR2 LQKENI. In nucleotides, the CDR3 is TGTGCCAGCTCAGTCGGGACAGCCACCTCCCTCAACTATGGCTACACCTTC. The encoded protein is CASSVGTATSLNYGYTF. The variable domain in full, completed from reference TRBV18 and TRBJ1-2, reads NAGVMQNPRHLVRRRGQEARLRCSPMKGHSHVYWYRQLPEEGLKFMVYLQKENIIDESGMPKERFSAEFPKEGPSILRIQQVVRGDSAAYFCASSVGTATSLNYGYTFGSGTRLTVV.

V usage is TRBV14 and J usage is TRBJ1-1, with a tentative D call TRBD1 (6 bases). V lost 4 bases, J lost 3 bases, and 9 bases lay in between. This CDR3 spans 13 amino acids. Germline V gene lookup returns CDR1 SGHDN and CDR2 FVKESK. CDR3 coding DNA: TGTGCCAGCAGCCGGACAGCATACACTGAAGCTTTCTTT. Amino acid sequence: CASSRTAYTEAFF.

The rearrangement links TRBV6-1 to TRBJ1-5; TRBD1 aligns across 7 bases. This CDR3 has 13 amino acids. V lost 6 bases and J lost 7; bases outside the gene matches: 6. The germline V gene has CDR1 MNHNS and CDR2 SASEGT. The CDR3 region is CASSGTETQPQHF. The CDR3 nucleotides are TGTGCCAGCAGCGGGACAGAGACACAGCCCCAGCATTTT.

V is TRBV4-1 and J is TRBJ1-2, with a weak D call TRBD1 (6 bases). This CDR3 has 14 amino acids. The germline V gene encodes CDR1 MGHRA and CDR2 YSYEKL. Trimming removed 0 bases from V and 6 bases from J, with 11 bases in between. The CDR3 sequence is CASSQDRRGDGYTF. The CDR3 DNA is TGCGCCAGCAGCCAAGATCGCAGGGGTGATGGCTACACCTTC.

The rearrangement uses TRBV4-1 and TRBJ1-1; D unclear. Trimming took off 2 bases at V and 4 bases at J, with 11 bases between the two ends. CDR3 length: 14 amino acids. Germline V gene lookup returns CDR1 MGHRA and CDR2 YSYEKL. The CDR3 DNA is TGCGCCAGCAGCCAATCTCGCGAGTTCACTGAAGCTTTCTTT. Residues: CASSQSREFTEAFF.

The chain recombines TRBV4-3 with TRBJ2-7; a possible D gene is TRBD2 (7 bases). Germline CDR1 LGHNA, CDR2 YSLEER. This CDR3 region has 14 residues. With 8 bases removed from V and 2 bases from J, the gap between germline ends came to 16 bases. CDR3 residues: CASALTGGPYEQYF. In DNA form, the CDR3 reads TGCGCCAGCGCCCTCACCGGGGGGCCCTACGAGCAGTACTTC.

This chain uses TRBV19 with TRBJ1-1; D may be TRBD1 (5 bases). The CDR3 has 14 amino acids. V dropped 1 base and J dropped 5 bases, with 11 bases sitting between them. CDR1 and CDR2 (germline): LNHDA, SQIVND (reference sequence). The CDR3 loop is CASSIVAGQTEAFF. The CDR3 region has the DNA TGTGCCAGTAGTATAGTGGCAGGGCAGACTGAAGCTTTCTTT.

Here the CDR3 reads CASSWTTGVNTEAFF. CDR3 bases: TGCGCCAGCAGCTGGACGACAGGGGTGAACACTGAAGCTTTCTTT. The rearrangement joins TRBV5-1 to TRBJ1-1, with 8 positions matching TRBD1. Trimming took 3 bases from V and 0 from J; bases not matched to a gene: 4. From germline, CDR1 is SGHRS and CDR2 YFSETQ. The CDR3 spans 15 residues.